This is a list of T cell receptor beta chains from one sample in a study of T cell responses to AZD1222 COVID-19 vaccine. Some clones are missing from TCRdb's copy, which holds only in-frame ones; the method was immunoSEQ multiplex PCR. The sample includes 180,000 or so clones, 94% of them seen just once. The sequencing used peripheral blood, collected on day 0 of AZD1222 vaccination. The origin of the receptors is an adult in good health. Each CDR3 is given with its conserved first and last residue. The D gene is left open where the match is weak. The size field is filled for only some rows; it gives once, few, many or a size class.

D: TRBD1
V: TRBV10-3
size: -
J: TRBJ2-7
CDR3: CAISEGQGYEQYF
DNA: TGTGCCATCAGTGAGGGACAGGGCTACGAGCAGTACTTC

D: -
V: TRBV30
size: -
J: TRBJ1-1
CDR3: CAWSRGGGLSFF
DNA: TGTGCCTGGAGTAGGGGCGGCGGCCTTTCTTTCTTT

D: TRBD1
V: TRBV27
size: -
J: TRBJ2-2
CDR3: CASSRNRDSIKNTGELFF
DNA: TGTGCCAGCAGTCGTAACCGGGACAGCATCAAGAACACCGGGGAGCTGTTTTTT

D: -
V: TRBV5-1
size: -
J: TRBJ1-3
CDR3: CASSLTTPPAGNTIYF
DNA: TGCGCCAGCAGCTTGACCACCCCACCCGCTGGAAACACCATATATTTT

D: -
V: TRBV24-1
size: -
J: TRBJ1-2
CDR3: CATSDPTLANYGYTF
DNA: TGTGCCACCAGTGACCCAACGCTAGCTAACTATGGCTACACCTTC

D: -
V: TRBV2
size: -
J: TRBJ1-1
CDR3: CASSDWGQGFTEAFF
DNA: TGTGCCAGCAGTGATTGGGGTCAGGGTTTTACTGAAGCTTTCTTT

D: TRBD1
V: TRBV12-3/TRBV12-4
size: -
J: TRBJ1-2
CDR3: CASRAQGAGGYTF
DNA: TGTGCCAGCAGAGCACAGGGGGCAGGTGGCTACACCTTC

D: -
V: TRBV4-1
size: -
J: TRBJ2-7
CDR3: CASSLDGFSDDEQYF
DNA: TGCGCCAGCAGCCTGGATGGGTTTTCTGACGACGAGCAGTACTTC

D: -
V: TRBV3-1/TRBV3-2
size: few
J: TRBJ2-7
CDR3: CASSQGMSGEQYF
DNA: TGTGCCAGCAGCCAAGGTATGTCAGGAGAGCAGTACTTC

D: -
V: TRBV7-9
size: -
J: TRBJ1-1
CDR3: CASTNPGYTEAFF
DNA: TGTGCCAGCACCAATCCCGGCTACACTGAAGCTTTCTTT

D: -
V: TRBV7-8
size: -
J: TRBJ1-6
CDR3: CASSLYGTGHSSYNSPLHF
DNA: TGTGCCAGCAGCTTATACGGGACGGGCCATAGCTCCTATAATTCACCCCTCCACTTT

D: -
V: TRBV3-1/TRBV3-2
size: -
J: TRBJ1-1
CDR3: CASSQRFDSEAFF
DNA: TGTGCCAGCAGCCAACGGTTCGATTCTGAAGCTTTCTTT

D: -
V: TRBV9
size: -
J: TRBJ1-4
CDR3: CASSARGGTNEKLFF
DNA: TGTGCCAGCAGCGCGCGTGGGGGGACTAATGAAAAACTGTTTTTT

D: -
V: TRBV18
size: -
J: TRBJ1-1
CDR3: CASFADLNTEAFF
DNA: TGTGCCAGCTTCGCCGACCTGAACACTGAAGCTTTCTTT

D: -
V: TRBV3-1/TRBV3-2
size: -
J: TRBJ2-7
CDR3: CASREGHFIYEQYF
DNA: TGTGCCAGCAGAGAGGGACATTTTATCTACGAGCAGTACTTC

D: TRBD1
V: TRBV7-9
size: -
J: TRBJ1-1
CDR3: CASSWTGQVNEAFF
DNA: TGTGCCAGCAGCTGGACGGGACAGGTTAATGAAGCTTTCTTT

D: TRBD2
V: TRBV6-5
size: -
J: TRBJ2-2
CDR3: CASGRGRELIGELFF
DNA: TGTGCCAGCGGTAGAGGGAGGGAATTAATCGGGGAGCTGTTTTTT

D: -
V: TRBV30
size: -
J: TRBJ1-5
CDR3: CAWSATRTIHF
DNA: TGTGCCTGGAGTGCTACCAGGACCATACATTTT

D: -
V: TRBV3-1/TRBV3-2
size: -
J: TRBJ2-1
CDR3: CASSQDRGLASYNEQFF
DNA: TGTGCCAGCAGCCAAGATCGGGGGTTAGCGTCCTACAATGAGCAGTTCTTC

D: -
V: TRBV4-2
size: -
J: TRBJ2-7
CDR3: CASSQVGGNVYEQYF
DNA: TGTGCCAGCAGCCAAGTAGGGGGTAACGTCTACGAGCAGTACTTC

D: -
V: TRBV5-8
size: -
J: TRBJ2-1
CDR3: CASSWGFGAQGPENEQFF
DNA: TGTGCCAGCAGCTGGGGTTTTGGGGCGCAGGGGCCGGAGAATGAGCAGTTCTTC

D: -
V: TRBV13
size: -
J: TRBJ2-1
CDR3: CASSDSGGPNEQFF
DNA: TGTGCCAGCAGCGATTCCGGGGGACCGAATGAGCAGTTCTTC

D: TRBD2
V: TRBV12-3/TRBV12-4
size: -
J: TRBJ2-1
CDR3: CASSHGTNTQFF
DNA: TGTGCCAGCAGCCACGGGACTAACACTCAGTTCTTC

D: TRBD1
V: TRBV19
size: -
J: TRBJ1-2
CDR3: CASTPTRTGPGYTF
DNA: TGTGCCAGTACCCCAACACGGACAGGACCCGGCTACACCTTC

D: TRBD1
V: TRBV5-1
size: -
J: TRBJ2-7
CDR3: CASSQGAREQYF
DNA: TGCGCCAGCAGCCAGGGGGCCCGGGAGCAGTACTTC

D: TRBD1
V: TRBV7-2
size: -
J: TRBJ1-6
CDR3: CASSLAQGAYSPLHF
DNA: TGTGCCAGCAGCTTAGCACAGGGGGCTTATTCACCCCTCCACTTT

D: -
V: TRBV10-3
size: -
J: TRBJ2-1
CDR3: CAISAASRLDEQFF
DNA: TGTGCCATCAGTGCGGCTAGCCGGCTGGATGAGCAGTTCTTC

D: TRBD2
V: TRBV10-3
size: -
J: TRBJ2-1
CDR3: CAISITSAEQFF
DNA: TGTGCCATCTCCATCACTAGCGCTGAGCAGTTCTTC

D: TRBD1
V: TRBV28
size: -
J: TRBJ1-1
CDR3: CASSLRAVGQLNTEAFF
DNA: TGTGCCAGCAGTTTACGTGCGGTGGGACAGTTGAACACTGAAGCTTTCTTT

D: -
V: TRBV5-6
size: -
J: TRBJ1-2
CDR3: CASSVETGYGYTF
DNA: TGTGCCAGCAGCGTAGAAACAGGGTATGGCTACACCTTC

D: TRBD1
V: TRBV6-5
size: -
J: TRBJ1-5
CDR3: CASWTGFQPQHF
DNA: TGTGCCAGCTGGACAGGCTTTCAGCCCCAGCATTTT

D: TRBD1
V: TRBV7-9
size: -
J: TRBJ1-1
CDR3: CASSTGVFAEAFF
DNA: TGTGCCAGCAGCACAGGGGTGTTCGCTGAAGCTTTCTTT

D: TRBD2
V: TRBV5-1
size: -
J: TRBJ2-1
CDR3: CASSLDPSGGLYNEQFF
DNA: TGCGCCAGCAGCTTGGATCCTAGCGGGGGCCTTTACAATGAGCAGTTCTTC

D: -
V: TRBV27
size: -
J: TRBJ1-2
CDR3: CASSFNKRVGGYTF
DNA: TGTGCCAGCAGCTTTAATAAAAGGGTGGGAGGCTACACCTTC

D: TRBD1
V: TRBV5-1
size: -
J: TRBJ2-7
CDR3: CASSLYPGTGREQYF
DNA: TGCGCCAGCAGCTTATACCCCGGGACAGGGCGCGAGCAGTACTTC

D: -
V: TRBV27
size: -
J: TRBJ1-1
CDR3: CASSPRATGKRGTEAFF
DNA: TGTGCCAGCAGTCCCCGTGCAACGGGTAAGAGGGGGACTGAAGCTTTCTTT

D: TRBD1
V: TRBV5-4
size: -
J: TRBJ2-6
CDR3: CASSLAGGSGANVLTF
DNA: TGTGCCAGCAGCTTGGCAGGGGGCTCTGGGGCCAACGTCCTGACTTTC

D: -
V: TRBV30
size: -
J: TRBJ2-5
CDR3: CAWSYAGTQYF
DNA: TGTGCCTGGAGCTACGCCGGGACCCAGTACTTC

D: TRBD2
V: TRBV27
size: once
J: TRBJ2-3
CDR3: CASATAGGPRDTQYF
DNA: TGTGCCAGCGCCACAGCGGGAGGGCCCCGAGATACGCAGTATTTT

D: -
V: TRBV19
size: -
J: TRBJ1-1
CDR3: CASSISGGNTEAFF
DNA: TGTGCCAGTAGTATATCGGGGGGGAACACTGAAGCTTTCTTT

D: TRBD2
V: TRBV30
size: once
J: TRBJ2-7
CDR3: CAWSWAHAGGPSEQYF
DNA: TGTGCCTGGAGTTGGGCTCATGCGGGAGGGCCAAGCGAGCAGTACTTC

D: -
V: TRBV14
size: -
J: TRBJ1-2
CDR3: CASSLEPAGTFYGYTF
DNA: TGTGCCAGCAGCCTCGAACCCGCAGGGACCTTCTATGGCTACACCTTC

D: -
V: TRBV6-5
size: -
J: TRBJ1-2
CDR3: CASTRRGAGGYTF
DNA: TGTGCCAGCACGAGGCGGGGCGCGGGCGGCTACACCTTC

D: -
V: TRBV18
size: -
J: TRBJ2-6
CDR3: CASSKTGEGSGANVLTF
DNA: TGTGCCAGCTCCAAGACAGGGGAGGGGTCTGGGGCCAACGTCCTGACTTTC

D: TRBD1
V: TRBV5-1
size: once
J: TRBJ2-3
CDR3: CASRASFRGQTDTQYF
DNA: TGCGCCAGCCGAGCCAGCTTCAGGGGGCAAACAGATACGCAGTATTTT

D: -
V: TRBV5-4
size: -
J: TRBJ2-7
CDR3: CASSLNSYSYEQYF
DNA: TGTGCCAGCAGCCTCAATAGTTACTCCTACGAGCAGTACTTC

D: TRBD2
V: TRBV4-1
size: -
J: TRBJ2-1
CDR3: CASSQLIAGGPQFF
DNA: TGCGCCAGCAGCCAACTGATAGCGGGAGGGCCGCAGTTCTTC